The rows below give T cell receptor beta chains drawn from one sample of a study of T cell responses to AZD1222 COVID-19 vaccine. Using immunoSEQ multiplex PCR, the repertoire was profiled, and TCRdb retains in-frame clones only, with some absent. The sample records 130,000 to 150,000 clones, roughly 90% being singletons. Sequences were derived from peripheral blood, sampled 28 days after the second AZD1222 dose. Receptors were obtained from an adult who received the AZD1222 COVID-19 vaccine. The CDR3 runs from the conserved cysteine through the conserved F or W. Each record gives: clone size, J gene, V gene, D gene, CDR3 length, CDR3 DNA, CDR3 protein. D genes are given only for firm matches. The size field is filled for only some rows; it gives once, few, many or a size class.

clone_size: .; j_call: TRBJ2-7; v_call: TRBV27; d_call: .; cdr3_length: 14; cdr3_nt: TGTGCCAGCAGTTTATCAGGGGGCTCCTACGAGCAGTACTTC; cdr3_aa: CASSLSGGSYEQYF
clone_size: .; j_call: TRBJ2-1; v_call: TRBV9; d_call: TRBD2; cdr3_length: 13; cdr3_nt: TGTGCCAGCAGCGTGGGCGGGGGGAGTGAGCAGTTCTTC; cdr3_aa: CASSVGGGSEQFF
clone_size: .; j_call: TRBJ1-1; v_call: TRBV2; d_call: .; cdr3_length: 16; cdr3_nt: TGTGCCAGCAGCACGGACGCGGGAAGTAGGGACACTGAAGCTTTCTTT; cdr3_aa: CASSTDAGSRDTEAFF
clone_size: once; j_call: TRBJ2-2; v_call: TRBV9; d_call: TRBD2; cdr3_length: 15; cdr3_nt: TGTGCCAGCAGCCCGCGGGAGGGGGGCACCGGGGAGCTGTTTTTT; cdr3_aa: CASSPREGGTGELFF
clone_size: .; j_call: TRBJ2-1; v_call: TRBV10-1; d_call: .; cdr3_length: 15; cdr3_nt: TGCGCCAGCAGTGCGGTTAGAGGGGGATACAATGAGCAGTTCTTC; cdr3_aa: CASSAVRGGYNEQFF
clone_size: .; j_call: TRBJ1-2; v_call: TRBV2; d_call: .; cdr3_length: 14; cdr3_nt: TGTGCCAGCAGTGAAGATGTGTGGGGCGATGGCTACACCTTC; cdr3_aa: CASSEDVWGDGYTF
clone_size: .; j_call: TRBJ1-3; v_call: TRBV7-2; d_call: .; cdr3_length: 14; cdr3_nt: TGTGCCAGCAGCTTGTCTGGGGGGGCAAACACCATATATTTT; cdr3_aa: CASSLSGGANTIYF
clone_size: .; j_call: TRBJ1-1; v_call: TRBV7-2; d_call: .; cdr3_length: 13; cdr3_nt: TGTGCCAGCAGCTCGATTCCGAACACTGAAGCTTTCTTT; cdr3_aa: CASSSIPNTEAFF
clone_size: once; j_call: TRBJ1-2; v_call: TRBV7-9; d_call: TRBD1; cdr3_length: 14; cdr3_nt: TGTGCCAGCAGCTATGGACAGGGTATGGGTGGCTACACCTTC; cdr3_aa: CASSYGQGMGGYTF
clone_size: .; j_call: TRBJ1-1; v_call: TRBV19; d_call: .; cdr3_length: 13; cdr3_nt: TGTGCCAGTAGTATCGCGTCGAAAGCGGGAGCTTTCTTT; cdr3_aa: CASSIASKAGAFF
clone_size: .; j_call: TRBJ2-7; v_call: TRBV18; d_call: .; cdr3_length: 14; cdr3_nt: TGTGCCAGCTCACCCCTAGGGCAGGACTACGAGCAGTACTTC; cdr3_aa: CASSPLGQDYEQYF
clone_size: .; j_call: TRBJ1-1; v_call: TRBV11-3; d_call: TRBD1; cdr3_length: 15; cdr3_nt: TGTGCCAGCAGCTTAGTTTCAGGGGGCGCGCATGAAGCTTTCTTT; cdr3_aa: CASSLVSGGAHEAFF
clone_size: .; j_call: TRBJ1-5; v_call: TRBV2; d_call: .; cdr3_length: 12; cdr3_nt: TGTGCCAGCAGTGAAGCGGTTCAGCCCCAGCATTTT; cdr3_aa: CASSEAVQPQHF
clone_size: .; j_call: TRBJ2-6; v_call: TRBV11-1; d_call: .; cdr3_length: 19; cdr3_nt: TGTGCCAGCAGCTTAGCTCTGGCAGGAATGCTCTCTGGGGCCAACGTCCTGACTTTC; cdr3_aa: CASSLALAGMLSGANVLTF
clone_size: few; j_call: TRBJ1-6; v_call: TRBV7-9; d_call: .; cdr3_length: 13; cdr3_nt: TGTGCCAGCAGCATGCGACAGCTTTCACCCCTCCACTTT; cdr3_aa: CASSMRQLSPLHF
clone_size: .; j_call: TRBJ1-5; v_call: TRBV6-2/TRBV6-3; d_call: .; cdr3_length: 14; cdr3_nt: TGTGCCAGCAGCCCTCAGGAGGTGAATCAGCCCCAGCATTTT; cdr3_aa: CASSPQEVNQPQHF
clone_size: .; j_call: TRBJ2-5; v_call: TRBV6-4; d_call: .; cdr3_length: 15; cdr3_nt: TGTGCCAGCAGTGAGATGGCCTCCCTAGTGCAGACCCAGTACTTC; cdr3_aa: CASSEMASLVQTQYF
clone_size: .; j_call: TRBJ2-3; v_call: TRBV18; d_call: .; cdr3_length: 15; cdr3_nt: TGTGCCAGCTCACCACGCCAGGGGATCACAGATACGCAGTATTTT; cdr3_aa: CASSPRQGITDTQYF
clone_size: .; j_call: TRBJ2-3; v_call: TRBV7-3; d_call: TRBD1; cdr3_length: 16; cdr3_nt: TGTGCCAGCAGCGTACACAGGGGGTCGAGAACAGATACGCAGTATTTT; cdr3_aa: CASSVHRGSRTDTQYF